This TCR beta chain was captured by sequencing in a study of cytomegalovirus exposure and HLA in healthy donors. Study-level findings and limits: Fewer N-insertions (relative to the roughly 700-donor mean) were reportedly seen in an Asian-associated ancestry cluster in a later analysis. Available immune exposure information covered CMV serostatus only.

Details on this clone: Its antigen is not known.

This CDR3 has 14 residues. The V gene lost 5 bases and the J gene lost 3 bases, with 14 bases spanning the gap. Germline V CDR1 and CDR2: SNHLY, FYNNEI. This PCR relied on a set of 60 Vbeta primers and 13 Jbeta primers. Here immunoSEQ multiplex PCR was the method, and the copy in TCRdb shows in-frame clones only, minus some. The data contain 80,000 to 130,000 clones, roughly 83% of them singletons. The receptor comes from a female donor in good health and CMV-seropositive. The specimen was PBMCs. This chain uses TRBV2 with TRBJ2-7; maybe TRBD1 (7 bases). The CDR3 is CASSNRGGGYEQYF. The CDR3 region has the DNA TGTGCCAGCAGTAACAGGGGAGGCGGCTACGAGCAGTACTTC.